The present TCR beta chain was sequenced within a study of post-analysis software for immune sequencing data. Overall study: Relapsing-remitting, secondary progressive and progressive-relapsing multiple sclerosis courses were included. Findings of the study overall: The study found significantly lower normalized Chao1 diversity in multiple sclerosis patients than in controls. With TRBV5-6, TRBV5-1 and TRBV20-1 included, about five TRBV segments were more frequent in patients than in controls.

The CDR3 has 18 residues. J gave up 3 bases and V 4 bases, and 15 bases lay outside the gene matches. CDR1 and CDR2 from the germline V gene are MNHEY and SMNVEV (reference sequence). Carried by the TCR beta cDNA libraries were unique molecular identifiers. TCRdb reanalysed the PCR reads using MiXCR and keeps one entry per CDR3 protein. Of some 450,000 distinct CDR3 sequences in the sample, around 40% were seen once. This clonotype was counted a few times. Its antigen is not identified. The sequencing input was blood. This receptor was identified in a girl aged 5-17 years with multiple sclerosis. This sequence joins TRBV27 and TRBJ2-7, with 10 bases matching TRBD2. CDR3 region: CASSSSPPLAGRDYEQYF. The CDR3, as DNA: TGTGCCAGCAGTTCTTCTCCACCACTAGCGGGAAGAGACTACGAGCAGTACTTC.